The rows below give T cell receptor beta chains drawn from one sample of a study of OX40 agonist ivuxolimab in advanced cancers. The assay was immunoSEQ multiplex PCR, and TCRdb's table has in-frame clones only and misses some. The top ten clones hold around 2.8% of a sample with roughly 90,000 clones, 85% to 95% of them seen once. Sequencing was performed on CD4+ or CD8+ T cells sorted from blood, taken in a trial of the OX40 agonist ivuxolimab. The receptors stem from an adult with an advanced solid tumor such as melanoma, head and neck, liver or kidney cancer. Both conserved end residues are part of each CDR3. The D gene is left open where the match is weak. The size entry is marked missing in some rows and otherwise reads once, few, many or a size class.

>TRBJ2-1|.|TRBV5-1|.
TGCGCCAGCAGCCAGGCAGACAATGAGCAGTTCTTC
CASSQADNEQFF
>TRBJ2-3|once|TRBV2|TRBD1
TGTGCCAGCAGTGAAGAGGGGGCCTCCGTGGATACGCAGTATTTT
CASSEEGASVDTQYF
>TRBJ1-3|.|TRBV27|TRBD1
TGTGCCAGCAGTCCCAGCAGCAGGGGGTCTGGAAACACCATATATTTT
CASSPSSRGSGNTIYF
>TRBJ2-1|.|TRBV19|.
TGTGCCAGTAGTATCCCAGGGGAAGCGGAGCAGTTCTTC
CASSIPGEAEQFF
>TRBJ1-5|.|TRBV2|.
TGTGCCAGTCGACAGTATAGCAATCAGCCCCAGCATTTT
CASRQYSNQPQHF
>TRBJ2-5|.|TRBV2|.
TGTGCCAGGGTGGGGCTTCAAGAGACCCAGTACTTC
CARVGLQETQYF
>TRBJ2-2|.|TRBV19|.
TGTGCCAGTAGTATTGGTGGGGGGGAGCTGTTTTTT
CASSIGGGELFF
>TRBJ2-7|.|TRBV5-5|.
TGTGCCAGCAGCTTGCTCGGACGGCCGGGCACCTACGAGCAGTACTTC
CASSLLGRPGTYEQYF
>TRBJ2-1|.|TRBV9|TRBD2
TGTGCCAGCAGCCCTAGGGCACTAGCGAACGTCGGGCAGTTCTTC
CASSPRALANVGQFF
>TRBJ2-3|.|TRBV4-3|TRBD2
TGCGCCAGCAGCCAAGATCCCCCCAGCGGGGGCATAGCAGATACGCAGTATTTT
CASSQDPPSGGIADTQYF
>TRBJ1-5|.|TRBV4-1|TRBD1
TGCGCCAGCAGCCCGACATGGGAAGGGGGCAAGCCCCAGCATTTT
CASSPTWEGGKPQHF
>TRBJ1-3|.|TRBV4-3|.
TGCGCCAGCAGCCAAGATCGGCCTCTGGGCGTAAACACCATATATTTT
CASSQDRPLGVNTIYF
>TRBJ1-6|.|TRBV5-1|.
TGCGCCAGCAGCTTCCGGGGGGAATATAATTCACCCCTCCACTTT
CASSFRGEYNSPLHF
>TRBJ2-7|.|TRBV5-6|TRBD1
TGTGCCAGCAGCCCAGTCGCAGGGGGCTACTACGAGCAGTACTTC
CASSPVAGGYYEQYF
>TRBJ1-2|.|TRBV9|TRBD1
TGTGCCAGCAGCGTGATGACAGGGCCGAGTGGGAGCGGCTACACCTTC
CASSVMTGPSGSGYTF
>TRBJ2-7|.|TRBV19|TRBD2
TGTGCCAGTAGTATAGTAGCGGGAGGCTACGAGCAGTACTTC
CASSIVAGGYEQYF
>TRBJ2-1|.|TRBV7-9|.
TGTGCCACCTCCTACTCCAGTTTACACGAGCAGTTCTTC
CATSYSSLHEQFF
>TRBJ1-2|.|TRBV6-5|TRBD1
TGTGCCAGCAGCCAAACCAGGGGGGGCTATGGCTACACCTTC
CASSQTRGGYGYTF
>TRBJ2-1|once|TRBV11-3|.
TGTGCCAGCAGCTCCAATAGGGGGGGGAGTGAGCAGTTCTTC
CASSSNRGGSEQFF
>TRBJ2-3|.|TRBV10-1|.
TGCGCCAGCAGTGCCGGGGGTTCAGATACGCAGTATTTT
CASSAGGSDTQYF
>TRBJ2-7|.|TRBV2|.
TGTGCCAGCAGTGAAGCCGCCGGGGGACCCTACGAGCAGTACTTC
CASSEAAGGPYEQYF
>TRBJ2-7|.|TRBV5-4|.
TGTGCCAGCAGCTCAGGGATTAGCTCCTACGAGCAGTACTTC
CASSSGISSYEQYF
>TRBJ2-1|.|TRBV18|.
TGTGCCAGCTCACAGGGGGATGAGCAGTTCTTC
CASSQGDEQFF
>TRBJ2-2|.|TRBV14|.
TGTGCCAGCAGCCAAGGGTCGAGTGCCGGGGAGCTGTTTTTT
CASSQGSSAGELFF
>TRBJ2-1|.|TRBV6-5|.
TGTGCCAGCAGTTACTCGGGGGGATCCTACAATGAGCAGTTCTTC
CASSYSGGSYNEQFF
>TRBJ1-1|.|TRBV6-5|.
TGTGCCAGCAGTTCGGCGAGGCTAAACACTGAAGCTTTCTTT
CASSSARLNTEAFF
>TRBJ1-2|.|TRBV5-4|.
TGTGCCAGCAGCTACTCAGCGGATAGCACCTTC
CASSYSADSTF